This is a list of T cell receptor beta chains from one sample in a study of blood T cell repertoires in COVID-19. TCRdb's table, derived via immunoSEQ multiplex PCR, lists solely in-frame clones and lacks some. The data hold 15,000 to 20,000 clones, with around 80% observed a single time. The sequenced sample consisted of peripheral blood. The source is a man in his 60s with active or convalescent COVID-19. Each CDR3 is given with its conserved first and last residue. The D gene is left open where the match is weak. Part of the rows lack a size; the others show once, few, many or a class for expanded clones.

clone size: NA
J gene: TRBJ1-3
V gene: TRBV5-1
D gene: TRBD1
CDR3 protein: CASSLEGTGGRSGNTIYF
CDR3 DNA: TGCGCCAGCAGCTTGGAAGGGACAGGGGGCCGCTCTGGAAACACCATATATTTT

clone size: medium-sized
J gene: TRBJ2-3
V gene: TRBV29-1
D gene: NA
CDR3 protein: CSTDKGASSTDTQYF
CDR3 DNA: TGCAGCACCGACAAGGGAGCGTCGAGCACAGATACGCAGTATTTT

clone size: few
J gene: TRBJ2-6
V gene: TRBV9
D gene: TRBD2
CDR3 protein: CASSVGLAVASGANVLTF
CDR3 DNA: TGTGCCAGCAGCGTAGGACTAGCGGTTGCCTCTGGGGCCAACGTCCTGACTTTC

clone size: NA
J gene: TRBJ2-2
V gene: TRBV24-1
D gene: NA
CDR3 protein: CATTNGRLENGGELFF
CDR3 DNA: TGTGCCACCACCAATGGGAGACTAGAGAACGGCGGGGAGCTGTTTTTT

clone size: NA
J gene: TRBJ2-1
V gene: TRBV6-1
D gene: NA
CDR3 protein: CASSDMAVLYNEQFF
CDR3 DNA: TGTGCCAGCAGTGACATGGCTGTTCTCTACAATGAGCAGTTCTTC

clone size: NA
J gene: TRBJ2-7
V gene: TRBV5-4
D gene: TRBD2
CDR3 protein: CASRTGTSGIGEQYF
CDR3 DNA: TGTGCCAGCAGAACCGGGACTAGCGGGATTGGAGAGCAGTACTTC

clone size: NA
J gene: TRBJ1-1
V gene: TRBV29-1
D gene: NA
CDR3 protein: CSDLRDWNTEAFF
CDR3 DNA: TGCAGCGACCTCCGGGACTGGAACACTGAAGCTTTCTTT

clone size: NA
J gene: TRBJ2-5
V gene: TRBV11-2
D gene: NA
CDR3 protein: CASSLDRQETQYF
CDR3 DNA: TGTGCCAGCAGCCTCGACAGACAAGAGACCCAGTACTTC

clone size: NA
J gene: TRBJ1-5
V gene: TRBV7-2
D gene: NA
CDR3 protein: CASSLEMDYSNQPQHF
CDR3 DNA: TGTGCCAGCAGCTTAGAAATGGACTATAGCAATCAGCCCCAGCATTTT

clone size: NA
J gene: TRBJ2-7
V gene: TRBV18
D gene: NA
CDR3 protein: CASSPGQIQDYEQYF
CDR3 DNA: TGTGCCAGCTCACCCGGACAGATCCAGGACTACGAGCAGTACTTC

clone size: NA
J gene: TRBJ1-2
V gene: TRBV6-1
D gene: NA
CDR3 protein: CASSEKAAGEGYTF
CDR3 DNA: TGTGCCAGCAGTGAAAAGGCGGCAGGGGAGGGCTACACCTTC

clone size: few
J gene: TRBJ1-1
V gene: TRBV2
D gene: TRBD1
CDR3 protein: CASSKGQGNTEAFF
CDR3 DNA: TGTGCCAGCAGTAAAGGACAGGGTAACACTGAAGCTTTCTTT

clone size: NA
J gene: TRBJ2-1
V gene: TRBV10-3
D gene: NA
CDR3 protein: CAIRSPYDLNEQFF
CDR3 DNA: TGTGCCATCAGATCCCCTTACGATCTAAATGAGCAGTTCTTC

clone size: once
J gene: TRBJ2-7
V gene: TRBV7-9
D gene: NA
CDR3 protein: CASSFTFHRTPHEQYF
CDR3 DNA: TGTGCCAGCAGCTTTACCTTTCACCGAACTCCCCACGAGCAGTACTTC

clone size: NA
J gene: TRBJ1-6
V gene: TRBV5-6
D gene: NA
CDR3 protein: CASSFSLNSPLHF
CDR3 DNA: TGTGCCAGCAGCTTCAGTCTTAATTCACCCCTCCACTTT

clone size: NA
J gene: TRBJ1-1
V gene: TRBV2
D gene: NA
CDR3 protein: CASRGTGDTEAFF
CDR3 DNA: TGTGCCAGCAGGGGTACGGGGGACACTGAAGCTTTCTTT

clone size: NA
J gene: TRBJ1-1
V gene: TRBV10-1
D gene: NA
CDR3 protein: CASSATANTEAFF
CDR3 DNA: TGCGCCAGCAGTGCCACAGCGAACACTGAAGCTTTCTTT

clone size: few
J gene: TRBJ2-1
V gene: TRBV25-1
D gene: TRBD1
CDR3 protein: CASSGDRGYNEQFF
CDR3 DNA: TGTGCCAGCAGTGGGGACAGGGGTTACAATGAGCAGTTCTTC

clone size: NA
J gene: TRBJ2-2
V gene: TRBV19
D gene: NA
CDR3 protein: CASSISNHAGGELFF
CDR3 DNA: TGTGCCAGTAGTATAAGTAACCACGCCGGTGGGGAGCTGTTTTTT

clone size: large
J gene: TRBJ2-1
V gene: TRBV12-3/TRBV12-4
D gene: NA
CDR3 protein: CASSWGDEQFF
CDR3 DNA: TGTGCCAGCAGTTGGGGGGATGAGCAGTTCTTC

clone size: NA
J gene: TRBJ1-5
V gene: TRBV13
D gene: NA
CDR3 protein: CASSQGLAPDQPQHF
CDR3 DNA: TGTGCCAGCAGCCAGGGGTTAGCCCCGGATCAGCCCCAGCATTTT

clone size: NA
J gene: TRBJ2-3
V gene: TRBV9
D gene: NA
CDR3 protein: CASSVDQRSTDTQYF
CDR3 DNA: TGTGCCAGCAGCGTAGACCAGAGGAGCACAGATACGCAGTATTTT

clone size: NA
J gene: TRBJ2-7
V gene: TRBV10-2
D gene: NA
CDR3 protein: CASSAGTAHEQYF
CDR3 DNA: TGCGCCAGCAGCGCCGGGACTGCGCACGAGCAGTACTTC

clone size: once
J gene: TRBJ2-3
V gene: TRBV19
D gene: NA
CDR3 protein: CASSLYPGHLTDTQYF
CDR3 DNA: TGTGCCAGTAGTTTGTACCCGGGACACCTCACAGATACGCAGTATTTT

clone size: NA
J gene: TRBJ2-2
V gene: TRBV11-1
D gene: NA
CDR3 protein: CASSPGQRTTGELFF
CDR3 DNA: TGTGCCAGCAGCCCAGGACAGAGAACCACCGGGGAGCTGTTTTTT

clone size: once
J gene: TRBJ2-3
V gene: TRBV9
D gene: TRBD1
CDR3 protein: CASSVAPLGQGFSTDTQYF
CDR3 DNA: TGTGCCAGCAGCGTAGCCCCCCTGGGACAGGGGTTTTCCACAGATACGCAGTATTTT

clone size: NA
J gene: TRBJ1-6
V gene: TRBV19
D gene: TRBD1
CDR3 protein: CASSTWDSNSPLHF
CDR3 DNA: TGTGCCAGTAGTACGTGGGACAGCAATTCACCCCTCCACTTT

clone size: NA
J gene: TRBJ1-1
V gene: TRBV7-9
D gene: TRBD1
CDR3 protein: CASSLARTGFTEAFF
CDR3 DNA: TGTGCCAGCAGCTTAGCGCGGACAGGGTTCACTGAAGCTTTCTTT

clone size: NA
J gene: TRBJ2-5
V gene: TRBV18
D gene: TRBD2
CDR3 protein: CASSRGTSGEETQYF
CDR3 DNA: TGTGCCAGCTCACGAGGGACTAGCGGGGAAGAGACCCAGTACTTC

clone size: NA
J gene: TRBJ2-3
V gene: TRBV28
D gene: NA
CDR3 protein: CAATRIQGTDTQYF
CDR3 DNA: TGTGCCGCAACCCGGATTCAGGGCACAGATACGCAGTATTTT

clone size: NA
J gene: TRBJ1-3
V gene: TRBV10-3
D gene: TRBD1
CDR3 protein: CATLQGYGNTIYF
CDR3 DNA: TGTGCCACCCTACAGGGGTACGGAAACACCATATATTTT

clone size: NA
J gene: TRBJ2-3
V gene: TRBV19
D gene: TRBD1
CDR3 protein: CASQGVLADTQYF
CDR3 DNA: TGTGCCAGTCAGGGGGTTTTGGCAGATACGCAGTATTTT

clone size: once
J gene: TRBJ1-4
V gene: TRBV6-1
D gene: TRBD1
CDR3 protein: CASSERDRGGEKLFF
CDR3 DNA: TGTGCCAGCAGTGAAAGAGACAGGGGTGGTGAAAAACTGTTTTTT

clone size: NA
J gene: TRBJ1-6
V gene: TRBV5-8
D gene: NA
CDR3 protein: CASRPQGFDSPLHF
CDR3 DNA: TGTGCCAGCAGACCTCAGGGGTTCGATTCACCCCTCCACTTT

clone size: NA
J gene: TRBJ1-5
V gene: TRBV6-5
D gene: TRBD1
CDR3 protein: CASSGGQHNQPQHF
CDR3 DNA: TGTGCCAGCAGCGGGGGACAGCATAATCAGCCCCAGCATTTT

clone size: NA
J gene: TRBJ2-5
V gene: TRBV11-1
D gene: NA
CDR3 protein: CASSPRVPRETQYF
CDR3 DNA: TGTGCCAGCAGCCCCCGGGTCCCGAGAGAGACCCAGTACTTC

clone size: few
J gene: TRBJ1-4
V gene: TRBV4-1
D gene: NA
CDR3 protein: CASSQGGLTNEKLFF
CDR3 DNA: TGCGCCAGCAGCCAAGGAGGGCTGACTAATGAAAAACTGTTTTTT

clone size: once
J gene: TRBJ2-4
V gene: TRBV11-3
D gene: NA
CDR3 protein: CASSSVINIQYF
CDR3 DNA: TGTGCCAGTTCGTCCGTAATTAACATTCAGTACTTC

clone size: NA
J gene: TRBJ2-5
V gene: TRBV7-3
D gene: TRBD2
CDR3 protein: CASSFSGSNGETQYF
CDR3 DNA: TGTGCCAGCAGCTTTAGCGGGTCCAATGGGGAGACCCAGTACTTC

clone size: NA
J gene: TRBJ2-5
V gene: TRBV29-1
D gene: NA
CDR3 protein: CSVGGFQETQYF
CDR3 DNA: TGCAGCGTTGGTGGCTTCCAAGAGACCCAGTACTTC

clone size: NA
J gene: TRBJ1-1
V gene: TRBV11-2
D gene: NA
CDR3 protein: CASSNGQMGMDTEAFF
CDR3 DNA: TGTGCCAGCAGCAACGGACAGATGGGTATGGACACTGAAGCTTTCTTT

clone size: NA
J gene: TRBJ2-7
V gene: TRBV28
D gene: TRBD1
CDR3 protein: CASGRDRSLDEQYF
CDR3 DNA: TGTGCCAGCGGAAGGGACAGAAGCCTGGACGAGCAGTACTTC

clone size: NA
J gene: TRBJ1-6
V gene: TRBV28
D gene: TRBD1
CDR3 protein: CASSLHRGNSPLHF
CDR3 DNA: TGTGCCAGCAGTTTACACAGGGGGAATTCACCCCTCCACTTT